This T cell receptor beta chain was sequenced in a study of CD8 T cells in Susac syndrome. As for the study in general: At the time of blood draw, patients with Susac syndrome were therapy-naive, receiving corticosteroids, or receiving intravenous immunoglobulin alone. General study points: In TEMRA cells and active patients, CD8+ clonal expansion in Susac reached its peak.

Germline V CDR1 and CDR2: MNHEY, SVGEGT. J lost 7 bases, V lost 7 bases, and 12 bases had no gene match. There are 14 residues in the CDR3. Reverse transcription used about 0.45 to 1 ug RNA and random hexamers. Amplification of TCR beta CDR3 across 54 Vbeta and 13 Jbeta was performed with immunoSEQ multiplex PCR. TCRdb used MiXCR to reprocess the immunoSEQ multiplex PCR reads, holding one entry per CDR3 protein. The sample has roughly 89,000 distinct CDR3 sequences, 96% seen once. A note on this clonotype: Its specificity is unknown.

CD8+ and CD4+ blood T cells underwent TCR beta sequencing. The chain joins TRBV6-2 or TRBV6-3 to TRBJ2-7, with 8 bases fitting TRBD2. The TCR comes from a human donor with Susac syndrome. Sequencing was carried out using CD8+ T cells from PBMCs. The DNA of the CDR3 is TGTGCCAGCACCCTCGGGACTAGTCTTGAAGAGCAGTACTTC. Its protein product is CASTLGTSLEEQYF.